A selection of T cell receptor beta chains follows, all from one sample in a study of blood T cell repertoires in COVID-19. Profiling relied on immunoSEQ multiplex PCR, and the TCRdb table lists in-frame clones only, not all of them. The data hold over 100,000 clones, with about 81% observed a single time. What was sequenced was peripheral blood. Source of these receptors: a man in his 70s with acute or convalescent COVID-19. The CDR3 runs from the conserved cysteine through the conserved F or W. The listing skips clone size in some rows; elsewhere it reads once, few, many or a size class.

v_gene: TRBV9; abundance: -; j_gene: TRBJ1-3; len: 16; CDR3aa: CASSVDQGRTGNTIYF
v_gene: TRBV30; abundance: once; j_gene: TRBJ1-1; len: 11; CDR3aa: CAWSVRGEAFF
v_gene: TRBV19; abundance: -; j_gene: TRBJ1-1; len: 16; CDR3aa: CASRTGTGGANTEAFF
v_gene: TRBV5-1; abundance: -; j_gene: TRBJ1-1; len: 14; CDR3aa: CASSLWPQNTEAFF
v_gene: TRBV27; abundance: few; j_gene: TRBJ1-2; len: 13; CDR3aa: CASSRQGNYGYTF
v_gene: TRBV3-1/TRBV3-2; abundance: -; j_gene: TRBJ2-1; len: 18; CDR3aa: CASSQDFPGGLGRNEQFF
v_gene: TRBV5-1; abundance: -; j_gene: TRBJ1-5; len: 15; CDR3aa: CASSLEGVSNQPQHF
v_gene: TRBV18; abundance: -; j_gene: TRBJ2-7; len: 13; CDR3aa: CASSPSSTYEQYF
v_gene: TRBV5-6; abundance: -; j_gene: TRBJ1-3; len: 14; CDR3aa: CASSYLQGADTIYF
v_gene: TRBV7-3; abundance: -; j_gene: TRBJ2-1; len: 15; CDR3aa: CASSPKGAGPGEQFF
v_gene: TRBV5-1; abundance: -; j_gene: TRBJ2-1; len: 20; CDR3aa: CASSLPLAGEVVWTYNEQFF
v_gene: TRBV6-5; abundance: -; j_gene: TRBJ2-1; len: 14; CDR3aa: CASSLMGEDNEQFF
v_gene: TRBV28; abundance: -; j_gene: TRBJ1-5; len: 12; CDR3aa: CASRGPNQPQHF
v_gene: TRBV28; abundance: -; j_gene: TRBJ1-6; len: 13; CDR3aa: CASRRGYNSPLHF
v_gene: TRBV18; abundance: -; j_gene: TRBJ2-7; len: 16; CDR3aa: CASSPQRTGISYEQYF
v_gene: TRBV5-5; abundance: -; j_gene: TRBJ1-2; len: 14; CDR3aa: CASSLDLGLYGYTF
v_gene: TRBV24-1; abundance: -; j_gene: TRBJ1-2; len: 15; CDR3aa: CATSDRGTADYGYTF
v_gene: TRBV19; abundance: -; j_gene: TRBJ2-7; len: 15; CDR3aa: CASSIRDSYSYEQYF
v_gene: TRBV9; abundance: -; j_gene: TRBJ2-7; len: 15; CDR3aa: CASSAPGPGPYEQYF
v_gene: TRBV12-3/TRBV12-4; abundance: -; j_gene: TRBJ1-1; len: 13; CDR3aa: CASSFGTGSEAFF
v_gene: TRBV12-3/TRBV12-4; abundance: -; j_gene: TRBJ1-6; len: 13; CDR3aa: CASSLAGGSPLHF
v_gene: TRBV5-1; abundance: -; j_gene: TRBJ1-2; len: 13; CDR3aa: CASSSTGAGGYTF
v_gene: TRBV27; abundance: -; j_gene: TRBJ1-6; len: 12; CDR3aa: CASLRGDGPLHF
v_gene: TRBV19; abundance: -; j_gene: TRBJ1-1; len: 17; CDR3aa: CASSTDDRGRTDTEAFF
v_gene: TRBV6-5; abundance: -; j_gene: TRBJ1-6; len: 15; CDR3aa: CASNSPTSYNSPLHF
v_gene: TRBV27; abundance: -; j_gene: TRBJ1-4; len: 16; CDR3aa: CASSLKTGGPNEKLFF
v_gene: TRBV7-9; abundance: -; j_gene: TRBJ2-2; len: 16; CDR3aa: CASSLSGAKNTGELFF
v_gene: TRBV18; abundance: few; j_gene: TRBJ2-7; len: 15; CDR3aa: CASSPPTQGSYEQYF
v_gene: TRBV5-4; abundance: -; j_gene: TRBJ1-2; len: 15; CDR3aa: CASSLTGQGYYGYTF
v_gene: TRBV19; abundance: few; j_gene: TRBJ2-3; len: 15; CDR3aa: CASSPQGSFTDTQYF
v_gene: TRBV5-1; abundance: -; j_gene: TRBJ2-7; len: 18; CDR3aa: CASSGRASGRADSAEQYF
v_gene: TRBV12-3/TRBV12-4; abundance: once; j_gene: TRBJ2-1; len: 13; CDR3aa: CASSHGTYNEQFF
v_gene: TRBV6-2/TRBV6-3; abundance: -; j_gene: TRBJ2-7; len: 12; CDR3aa: CASSLQGSEQYF
v_gene: TRBV7-8; abundance: -; j_gene: TRBJ1-5; len: 16; CDR3aa: CASSLVTGKVDQPQHF
v_gene: TRBV6-5; abundance: -; j_gene: TRBJ1-5; len: 15; CDR3aa: CASSSAGTVNQPQHF
v_gene: TRBV2; abundance: -; j_gene: TRBJ2-5; len: 14; CDR3aa: CASSGDRQQETQYF
v_gene: TRBV12-3/TRBV12-4; abundance: -; j_gene: TRBJ2-1; len: 12; CDR3aa: CASSFGRGRLFF
v_gene: TRBV6-5; abundance: -; j_gene: TRBJ2-3; len: 15; CDR3aa: CASSPARASTDTQYF
v_gene: TRBV19; abundance: -; j_gene: TRBJ2-3; len: 17; CDR3aa: CASSAAGTTGSGDTQYF
v_gene: TRBV4-2; abundance: few; j_gene: TRBJ1-5; len: 15; CDR3aa: CASSQQRQSDQPQHF
v_gene: TRBV5-6; abundance: -; j_gene: TRBJ1-6; len: 16; CDR3aa: CASSFGATHYNSPLHF
v_gene: TRBV5-5; abundance: -; j_gene: TRBJ1-5; len: 15; CDR3aa: CASSWSGQDYQPQHF
v_gene: TRBV24-1; abundance: -; j_gene: TRBJ1-3; len: 14; CDR3aa: CATSDPTLGNTIYF
v_gene: TRBV5-1; abundance: -; j_gene: TRBJ2-7; len: 13; CDR3aa: CASSRDSGYEQYF
v_gene: TRBV5-5; abundance: -; j_gene: TRBJ1-4; len: 12; CDR3aa: CASSLSREKLFF
v_gene: TRBV10-3; abundance: -; j_gene: TRBJ2-5; len: 15; CDR3aa: CAISAGTSGQETQYF
v_gene: TRBV6-5; abundance: -; j_gene: TRBJ1-6; len: 14; CDR3aa: CAVRDSSYNSPLHF
v_gene: TRBV14; abundance: -; j_gene: TRBJ2-3; len: 16; CDR3aa: CASSQLGLGGTDTQYF
v_gene: TRBV3-1/TRBV3-2; abundance: -; j_gene: TRBJ1-2; len: 17; CDR3aa: CASSQDWLIGTAYGYTF
v_gene: TRBV5-1; abundance: -; j_gene: TRBJ2-7; len: 12; CDR3aa: CASRQQGYEQYF
v_gene: TRBV12-3/TRBV12-4; abundance: -; j_gene: TRBJ2-3; len: 11; CDR3aa: CASSSTGAQYF
v_gene: TRBV9; abundance: many; j_gene: TRBJ2-2; len: 17; CDR3aa: CASSGPSGRPYTGELFF
v_gene: TRBV3-1/TRBV3-2; abundance: -; j_gene: TRBJ2-5; len: 15; CDR3aa: CASSRMLAGSETQYF
v_gene: TRBV7-3; abundance: few; j_gene: TRBJ2-1; len: 13; CDR3aa: CASSHDSYNEQFF
v_gene: TRBV19; abundance: -; j_gene: TRBJ2-2; len: 14; CDR3aa: CASRRTGGTGELFF